One sample yielded the 25 T cell receptor beta chains listed below, sequenced in a study of T cells in localized non-small cell lung cancer (dated by TCRdb to 2020 to 2022). Library prep was done by the immunoSEQ multiplex PCR assay. TCRdb mirrors the immuneACCESS table, restricted to in-frame sequences. Some clones are absent from its copies; in checked studies, under half trace to an unresolved V gene, and the reason for the others is unknown. The sample table lists more than 100,000 clones, roughly 90% of them with a count of one. The ten most abundant clones make up approximately 1.5% of the sample. The sequencing used peripheral blood, collected before any cancer treatment. The source of these receptors is a female donor at least 60 years old with stage I lung adenocarcinoma.

The chain joins TRBV30 to TRBJ1-2; D possibly corresponds to TRBD1 (6 bases). The germline gives CDR1 GTSNPN, CDR2 SVGIG (reference sequence). Trimming shortened V by 3 bases and J by 0 bases, and 8 bases separated the two germline ends. The CDR3 has 13 amino acids. The CDR3 sequence: CAWRQGANYGYTF. Written as DNA, the CDR3 is TGTGCCTGGAGACAGGGTGCTAACTATGGCTACACCTTC.

This clone was recorded once. V and J are TRBV27 and TRBJ2-7, with unresolved D. Germline CDR1 MNHEY, CDR2 SMNVEV (reference sequence). The CDR3 runs 11 residues. Trimming stripped 5 bases from V and 2 bases from J, with 4 bases between. This CDR3 reads CASSVPYEQYF. DNA of the CDR3: TGTGCCAGCAGTGTCCCCTACGAGCAGTACTTC.

This clone was counted once. The chain uses TRBV7-6 and TRBJ1-4, with D possibly being TRBD1 (5 bases). V was trimmed by 1 base and J by 7 bases, leaving 7 bases between them. The CDR3 is 13 residues long. The germline CDR1 and CDR2 sequences are SGHVS and FNYEAQ. The CDR3 is CASSLGGGEKLFF. The CDR3 nucleotides read TGTGCCAGCAGCTTAGGGGGCGGTGAAAAACTGTTTTTT.

The genes are TRBV18 and TRBJ1-5; 7 bases align to TRBD1. CDR3 length: 20 amino acids. Germline trimming cut 4 bases from V and 0 bases from J; bases unmatched to any gene: 18. Germline V gene sequence: CDR1 KGHSH, CDR2 LQKENI. CDR3 region: CASSLSRGRNRGSSNQPQHF. CDR3 DNA sequence: TGTGCCAGCTCACTGTCACGGGGCCGAAACAGGGGATCTAGCAATCAGCCCCAGCATTTT.

The J gene is TRBJ1-2, the V gene TRBV5-4; no reliable D call. Germline CDR1 is SGHNT and CDR2 is YYREEE (reference sequence). V was pared by 6 bases and J by 0 bases, with 18 bases between. The CDR3 covers 16 residues. DNA of the CDR3: TGTGCCAGCACCAGTGGAGGCAGCAAGGCTAACTATGGCTACACCTTC. It specifies CASTSGGSKANYGYTF. Supplemented by reference TRBV5-4 and TRBJ1-2, the full variable domain reads ETGVTQSPTHLIKTRGQQVTLRCSSQSGHNTVSWYQQALGQGPQFIFQYYREEENGRGNFPPRFSGLQFPNYSSELNVNALELDDSALYLCASTSGGSKANYGYTFGSGTRLTVV.

The chain links TRBV6-6 to TRBJ1-5, with 8 bases lining up with TRBD1. Germline assignment: CDR1 MNHNY and CDR2 SVGAGI (reference sequence). This CDR3 is 16 amino acids long. The V segment lost 8 bases and the J segment 1 base; nucleotides outside the gene matches: 10. The CDR3 region is CASGRTGGGSNQPQHF. The CDR3, as DNA: TGTGCCAGCGGCAGAACAGGGGGAGGAAGCAATCAGCCCCAGCATTTT.

The gene calls are TRBV28 and TRBJ2-3, with D hard to call. CDR1 is MDHEN, CDR2 SYDVKM, per germline. V lost 5 bases to trimming and J lost 2 bases, with 11 bases between them. The CDR3 has 14 residues. This chain's CDR3 is CASSPTHYTDTQYF. DNA for the CDR3: TGTGCCAGCAGTCCGACACACTACACAGATACGCAGTATTTT.

V and J are TRBV30 and TRBJ2-7; TRBD1 agrees at 7 bases. J lost 4 bases, V lost 5 bases, and 8 bases had no gene match. Germline V lookup: CDR1 GTSNPN, CDR2 SVGIG (reference sequence). The CDR3 extends over 13 amino acids. This chain's CDR3 is CAWQGQLMYEQYF. The CDR3 bases are TGTGCCTGGCAGGGACAGCTGATGTACGAGCAGTACTTC.

This sequence joins TRBV4-2 and TRBJ2-5; 8 positions agree with TRBD2. V lost 3 bases, J lost 3 bases, and 9 bases stayed unmatched. This CDR3 spans 16 amino acids. Germline values: CDR1 LGHNA, CDR2 YNFKEQ. The CDR3 protein is CASSQGTGGPEETQYF. DNA of the CDR3: TGTGCCAGCAGCCAGGGTACGGGAGGGCCGGAAGAGACCCAGTACTTC.

This clone was seen just once. V usage is TRBV9 and J usage is TRBJ1-1, with D unresolved. V lost 10 bases and J 5 bases, leaving 15 bases between the germline ends. The V gene's germline CDR1 is SGDLS and CDR2 YYNGEE. The CDR3 covers 12 residues. The CDR3 DNA follows: TGTGCCGCGCCAGAGGTAGGGACTGAAGCTTTCTTT. Protein product: CAAPEVGTEAFF.

This chain joins TRBV28 and TRBJ2-3; a weak D match, TRBD1 (6 bases). Germline V gene sequence: CDR1 MDHEN, CDR2 SYDVKM. V shed 6 bases and J shed 2 bases, with 15 bases lying between them. The CDR3 loop spans 15 amino acids. DNA for the CDR3: TGTGCCAGCAGCCCTCTGGACAGCCTCACAGATACGCAGTATTTT. Its protein product is CASSPLDSLTDTQYF.

This clone was seen only once. The chain couples TRBV28 to TRBJ2-1; perhaps TRBD1 as D (6 bases). This CDR3 is 15 amino acids long. The germline V gene encodes CDR1 MDHEN and CDR2 SYDVKM. The V and J ends lost 7 bases and 4 bases respectively, with 17 bases between them. The CDR3 loop is CASKPPGQEYNEQFF. The CDR3 DNA follows: TGTGCCAGCAAACCCCCGGGACAAGAATACAATGAGCAGTTCTTC.

The J gene is TRBJ2-7, the V gene TRBV4-1; 9 positions agree with TRBD2. The CDR3 length is 14 residues. CDR1 MGHRA and CDR2 YSYEKL come from the germline V gene. Trimming cost V 4 bases and J 0 bases; bases outside gene matches: 1. This CDR3 is CASSRLAASYEQYF. As DNA, the CDR3 is TGCGCCAGCAGCCGACTAGCGGCCTCCTACGAGCAGTACTTC.

The V gene is TRBV6-5, the J gene TRBJ2-2, with D hard to call. Germline V gene lookup returns CDR1 MNHEY and CDR2 SVGAGI. V gave up 5 bases and J gave up 7 bases, with 14 bases separating them. The CDR3 sequence is 14 residues long. The CDR3 is CASSRDRGGGELFF. The CDR3 nucleotides read TGTGCCAGCAGTCGAGATCGAGGTGGCGGGGAGCTGTTTTTT.

The gene calls are TRBV5-6 and TRBJ2-7, with 8 bases lining up with TRBD1. J lost 4 bases, V lost 0 bases, and 6 bases had no gene match. The CDR3 extends over 15 amino acids. In germline, CDR1 is SGHDT, CDR2 YYEEEE. The CDR3 reads CASSLGQGAYYEQYF. In DNA, the CDR3 is TGTGCCAGCAGCTTGGGGCAGGGGGCCTATTACGAGCAGTACTTC.

The genes are TRBV27 and TRBJ1-2, with TRBD1 identical over 10 bases. The germline V gene has CDR1 MNHEY and CDR2 SMNVEV (reference sequence). Losses at the gene ends were 4 bases for V and 6 bases for J; bases not matched to a gene: 5. CDR3 length equals 14 residues. The CDR3 loop is CASSSRDRGDGYTF. CDR3 nucleotide sequence: TGTGCCAGCAGTTCCCGGGACAGGGGAGATGGCTACACCTTC.

This chain joins TRBV7-9 and TRBJ1-4; D uncertain. Germline V gene sequence: CDR1 SEHNR, CDR2 FQNEAQ (reference sequence). This CDR3 comprises 15 residues. V was shortened by 6 bases and J by 3 bases, with 14 bases between the two germline ends. The CDR3 is CASRSLKGSNEKLFF. CDR3 in DNA: TGTGCCAGCAGATCCCTGAAAGGGTCTAATGAAAAACTGTTTTTT.

The V call is TRBV6-5, the J call TRBJ2-7, with D unclear. The CDR3 is made up of 14 amino acids. Trimming removed 0 bases at V and 4 bases at J, with 10 bases between. Germline V gene data show CDR1 as MNHEY and CDR2 as SVGAGI. CDR3 bases: TGTGCCAGCAGTTACTCGGTTCTATATTACGAGCAGTACTTC. The encoded protein is CASSYSVLYYEQYF.

The chain employs TRBV15 and TRBJ2-1, with a possible D match to TRBD2 (5 bases). This CDR3 has 14 amino acids. In germline, CDR1 is LNHNV, CDR2 YYDKDF (reference sequence). Between the trimmed V and J ends, which lost 8 bases and 0 bases, there was a span of 11 bases. The CDR3 region is CATGLPSSYNEQFF. CDR3 bases: TGTGCCACCGGACTTCCCAGCTCCTACAATGAGCAGTTCTTC.

The genes are TRBV6-1 and TRBJ2-1, with TRBD2 matching over 7 bases. Germline V gene lookup returns CDR1 MNHNS and CDR2 SASEGT. The length of the CDR3 is 14 residues. V shed 7 bases, J shed 7 bases, and the junction held 10 bases outside the gene matches. The CDR3 loop reads CASTTGGIGNEQFF. In DNA form, the CDR3 reads TGTGCCAGCACAACGGGAGGAATCGGAAATGAGCAGTTCTTC.

The count of this clone is one. The chain employs TRBV7-9 and TRBJ2-3; D might be TRBD2 (7 bases). This CDR3 is 16 amino acids long. Trimming left V 1 base short and J 6 bases short, with 17 bases between. Germline V gives CDR1 SEHNR, CDR2 FQNEAQ (reference sequence). In nucleotides, the CDR3 is TGTGCCAGCAGCTTAGGGGGGCGGGAGAGGTTGGATACGCAGTATTTT. The encoded protein is CASSLGGRERLDTQYF.

The gene calls are TRBV27 and TRBJ2-1; D is unclear. Trimming left V 2 bases short and J 4 bases short, with 9 bases between. There are 14 residues in the CDR3. CDR1 and CDR2 from the germline V gene are MNHEY and SMNVEV (reference sequence). As DNA, the CDR3 is TGTGCCAGCAGTTTAGAGGCCCGTTACAATGAGCAGTTCTTC. Encoded protein: CASSLEARYNEQFF.

This chain connects TRBV7-2 to TRBJ1-5; D gene unclear. Germline lookup yields CDR1 SGHTA and CDR2 FQGNSA. Deletions cut 5 bases from V and 3 bases from J, with 11 bases between. This CDR3 comprises 14 residues. The CDR3 loop reads CASSPRQPNQPQHF. DNA for the CDR3: TGTGCCAGCAGCCCAAGACAACCCAATCAGCCCCAGCATTTT.

Notes on this clone: Germline is not matched at one junction end, which may reflect a read error. The chain recombines TRBV5-1 with TRBJ2-7, with 9 positions matching TRBD1. This CDR3 has 14 residues. Germline lookup yields CDR1 SGHRS and CDR2 YFSETQ. CDR3 nucleotide sequence: TGCGCCGGCAGCTTGGGACAGGGATTGTGGGAGCAGTACTTC. This gives the protein CAGSLGQGLWEQYF.

In the case of this clone: A junction end diverges from the germline sequence, so it may reflect a read error. The chain uses TRBV11-3 and TRBJ1-4; D unresolved. This CDR3 has 17 amino acids. Germline-derived CDR1 and CDR2 are SGHNT and YENEEA. CDR3 sequence reads: CASSPRADKPLNDKLFF. The CDR3 coding sequence is TGTGCCAGCAGCCCGCGGGCAGATAAGCCCCTTAATGATAAACTGTTTTTT.